This section outlines one TCR beta chain sequence together with its context. Its antigen is undetermined. The data originate from a study of vaccination effects on CD4 cells after COVID-19. Antigen-specific CD4+ T cells were expanded (with viral peptide pools) by the ViraFEST assay ahead of sequencing. Cells that had been cultured for ten to eleven days were the source of isolated CD4+ T cells. The CDR3 has 16 amino acids. The germline gives CDR1 LGHNA, CDR2 YNFKEQ. The V end was cut by 3 bases, the J end by 1 base, with 15 bases between. This table comes from immunoSEQ multiplex PCR, and its TCRdb copy is limited to in-frame clones, with some not included. In the table there are tens of thousands of clones, 60% to 80% of which are singletons.

The sample consisted of CD4+ T cells from PBMCs cultured with HCoV-229E spike peptides, taken before COVID-19 vaccination. This TCR came from a human donor who received a COVID-19 vaccine. The chain joins TRBV4-2 to TRBJ2-5, with a possible D match to TRBD2 (5 bases). CDR3 bases: TGTGCCAGCAGCCACAGATTCTCGGGGTTCCAAGAGACCCAGTACTTC. This codes for CASSHRFSGFQETQYF.